This TCR beta chain is drawn from a study of regulatory T cells in long-lasting Graves disease. The study's findings and limits: Persistent Graves' patients possessed reduced TCR diversity relative to recently diagnosed ones. Comparison showed that persistent patients shared more public clonotypes (about 2,600) than new patients (966).

The V end was cut by 10 bases, the J end by 7 bases, with 14 bases between. This CDR3 contains 12 residues. From germline, CDR1 is SGHVS and CDR2 FQNEAQ. To note about this clonotype: Its antigen remains unknown. A far larger clone lies a single base away; this is likely a read error.

Time point: newly diagnosed GD, antithyroid drugs for less than 3 months. RNA from PBMCs was the source of the TCR library. Peripheral blood, roughly 9.2 milliliters per patient, was collected in EDTA tubes. Assembly of TCR beta libraries relied on iRepertoire HTBI primers together with Arm-PCR of CDR3 regions. One entry per CDR3 protein results from TCRdb running MiXCR on the multiplex PCR reads. The sample gives a few hundred thousand distinct CDR3 sequences, 15% to 20% of which show up once; approximately 24% is in the top ten. Sequencing was performed on peripheral blood mononuclear cells (PBMCs), taken at new diagnosis, from a patient treated with antithyroid drugs. The TCR sequence derives from a female donor with Graves disease. The chain recombines TRBV7-8 with TRBJ2-1; D may be TRBD2 (5 bases). The CDR3 bases are TGTGCCAACAGTCGAAGACTAAATGAGCAGTTCTTC. Amino acids: CANSRRLNEQFF.